This TCR beta chain came from a study of CXCR3-negative and CXCR3-positive naive CD8 T cells. Whole-study results and caveats: The naive subsets expressed comparable surface CD5, and the authors inferred TCR strength from TRB CDR3 properties. Cryopreservation partially lowered CXCR3 expression, so most assays used fresh PBMCs.

Concerning this clonotype itself: Antigen unknown.

UMI-labeled 5' RACE TRB cDNA libraries were prepared from the cells. TCRdb re-called the 5' RACE reads, yielding one record per CDR3 amino acid sequence without DNA. With tens of thousands of distinct CDR3 sequences in the sample, the ten largest clones hold 1.5%. Within the CD8+ T cell compartment, naive cells were CD45RO-CCR7+CD27+CD95-. The CDR3 runs to 16 residues. Germline V lookup: CDR1 MNHNY, CDR2 SVGAGI (reference sequence). The specimen was naive CXCR3- CD8+ T cells from blood. Subset denoted: CD45RO-CCR7+CD27+CD95- naive CD8+ T cells lacking CXCR3 (TNR3-). The source of this sequence is a human donor in good health. Some clones in this sample may be carry-over from other donors' samples. This sequence joins TRBV6-6 and TRBJ2-1. The CDR3 is CASSYSEVSSYNEQFF.